The clone carrying this T cell receptor (gamma chain) was seen only once. What it recognizes is unknown. The sample is drawn from a study of Vδ1+ human thymocytes. General study findings and limits: Highly polyclonal TRG and TRD repertoires with Gaussian CDR3 length distributions appeared in thymus.

V lost 3 bases to trimming and J lost 0 bases; unmatched junction nucleotides: 11. The CDR3 extends over 16 amino acids. Germline V gene sequence: CDR1 VINAFY, CDR2 YDVSNSKD. Sequences come from RNA converted to cDNA by reverse transcription. The CDR3 regions were amplified by multiplex PCR from V-gene primers to a constant-region primer. TCRdb re-processed the multiplex PCR reads via CATT. The sample lists tens of thousands of gamma-chain clones; about 18% were seen once. Sample: Vdelta1+ gamma-delta thymocytes from the thymus. Subset of the sample: FACS-sorted CD3+ TCRalphabeta- TCRVdelta1+ TCRVdelta2- thymocytes. The chain carries TRGV5 and TRGJ1 or TRGJ2. This sequence originates from a boy younger than two who had congenital heart surgery. CDR3 DNA sequence: TGTGCCACCTGGGACGGTATTACGTCGAATTATTATAAGAAACTCTTT. Translating it yields CATWDGITSNYYKKLF.